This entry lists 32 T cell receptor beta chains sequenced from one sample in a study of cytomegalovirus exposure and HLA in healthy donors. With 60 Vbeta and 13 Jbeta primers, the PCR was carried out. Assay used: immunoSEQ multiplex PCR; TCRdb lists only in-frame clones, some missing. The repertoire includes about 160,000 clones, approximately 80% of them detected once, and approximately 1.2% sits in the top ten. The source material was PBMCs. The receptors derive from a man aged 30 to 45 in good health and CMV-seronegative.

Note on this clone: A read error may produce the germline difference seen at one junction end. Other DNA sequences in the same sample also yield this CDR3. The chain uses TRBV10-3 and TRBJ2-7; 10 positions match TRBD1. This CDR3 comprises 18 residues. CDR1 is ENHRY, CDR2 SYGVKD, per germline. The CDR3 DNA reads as TGCGCCATCAGTGGGGGCGGGACAGGGGCTGGGCCCACCTCAGAGCAGTACTTC. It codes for CAISGGGTGAGPTSEQYF.

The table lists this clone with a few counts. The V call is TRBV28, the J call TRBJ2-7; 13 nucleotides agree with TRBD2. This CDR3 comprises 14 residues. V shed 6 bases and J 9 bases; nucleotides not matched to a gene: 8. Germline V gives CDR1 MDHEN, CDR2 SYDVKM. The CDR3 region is CASSLTSGGARQYF. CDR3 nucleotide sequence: TGTGCCAGCAGCCTAACTAGCGGGGGGGCCAGGCAGTACTTC. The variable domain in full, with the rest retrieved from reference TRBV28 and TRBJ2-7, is DVKVTQSSRYLVKRTGEKVFLECVQDMDHENMFWYRQDPGLGLRLIYFSYDVKMKEKGDIPEGYSVSREKKERFSLILESASTNQTSMYLCASSLTSGGARQYFGPGTRLTVT.

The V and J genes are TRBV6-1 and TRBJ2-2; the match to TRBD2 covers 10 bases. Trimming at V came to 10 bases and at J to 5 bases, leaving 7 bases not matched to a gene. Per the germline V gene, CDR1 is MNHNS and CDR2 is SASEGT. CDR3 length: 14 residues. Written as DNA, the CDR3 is TGTGCCACCCGGCTAGCGGGAGCGACCGGGGAGCTGTTTTTT. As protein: CATRLAGATGELFF.

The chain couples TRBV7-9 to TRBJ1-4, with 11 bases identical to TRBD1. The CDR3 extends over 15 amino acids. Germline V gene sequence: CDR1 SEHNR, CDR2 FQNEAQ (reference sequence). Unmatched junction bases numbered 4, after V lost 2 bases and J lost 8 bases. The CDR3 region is CASSLRGQGGEKLFF. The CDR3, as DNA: TGTGCCAGCAGCTTACGGGGACAGGGGGGGGAAAAACTGTTTTTT.

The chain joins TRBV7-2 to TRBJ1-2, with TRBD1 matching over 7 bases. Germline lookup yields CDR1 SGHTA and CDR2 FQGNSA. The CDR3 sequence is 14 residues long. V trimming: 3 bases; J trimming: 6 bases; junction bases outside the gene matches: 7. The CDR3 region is CASSFAGQENGYTF. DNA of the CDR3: TGTGCCAGCAGCTTCGCCGGACAGGAAAATGGCTACACCTTC.

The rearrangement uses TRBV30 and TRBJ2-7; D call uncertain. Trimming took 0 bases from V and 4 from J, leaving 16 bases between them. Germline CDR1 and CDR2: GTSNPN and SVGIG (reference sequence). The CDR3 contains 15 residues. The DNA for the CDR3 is TGTGCCTGGAGTGTACGCGCACAGCCCCTTTACGAGCAGTACTTC. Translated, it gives CAWSVRAQPLYEQYF. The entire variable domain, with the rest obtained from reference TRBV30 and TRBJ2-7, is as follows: SQTIHQWPATLVQPVGSPLSLECTVEGTSNPNLYWYRQAAGRGLQLLFYSVGIGQISSEVPQNLSASRPQDRQFILSSKKLLLSDSGFYLCAWSVRAQPLYEQYFGPGTRLTVT.

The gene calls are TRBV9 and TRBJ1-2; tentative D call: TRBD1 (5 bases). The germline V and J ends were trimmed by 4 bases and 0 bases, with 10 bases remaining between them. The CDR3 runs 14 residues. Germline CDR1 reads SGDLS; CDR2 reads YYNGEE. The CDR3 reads CASSRLTANYGYTF. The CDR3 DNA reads TGTGCCAGCAGCCGGCTGACAGCTAACTATGGCTACACCTTC. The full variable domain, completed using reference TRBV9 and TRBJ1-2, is DSGVTQTPKHLITATGQRVTLRCSPRSGDLSVYWYQQSLDQGLQFLIQYYNGEERAKGNILERFSAQQFPDLHSELNLSSLELGDSALYFCASSRLTANYGYTFGSGTRLTVV.

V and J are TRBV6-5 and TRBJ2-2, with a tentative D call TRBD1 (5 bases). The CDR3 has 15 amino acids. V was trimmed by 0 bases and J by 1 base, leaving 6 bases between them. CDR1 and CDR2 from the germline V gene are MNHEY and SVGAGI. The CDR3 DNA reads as TGTGCCAGCAGTTACTCGACAGAGAACACCGGGGAGCTGTTTTTT. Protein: CASSYSTENTGELFF.

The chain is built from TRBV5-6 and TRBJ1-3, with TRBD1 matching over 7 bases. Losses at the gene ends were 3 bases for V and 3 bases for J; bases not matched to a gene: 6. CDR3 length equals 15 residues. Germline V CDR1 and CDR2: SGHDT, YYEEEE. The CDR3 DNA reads TGTGCCAGCAGCTCCGACAGGGCTGGTGGAAACACCATATATTTT. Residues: CASSSDRAGGNTIYF.

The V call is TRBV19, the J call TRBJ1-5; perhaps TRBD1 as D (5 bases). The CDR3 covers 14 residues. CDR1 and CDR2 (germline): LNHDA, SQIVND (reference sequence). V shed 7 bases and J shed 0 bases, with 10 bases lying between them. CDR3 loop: CASIDRHSNQPQHF. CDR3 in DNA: TGTGCCAGTATCGACAGACATAGCAATCAGCCCCAGCATTTT.

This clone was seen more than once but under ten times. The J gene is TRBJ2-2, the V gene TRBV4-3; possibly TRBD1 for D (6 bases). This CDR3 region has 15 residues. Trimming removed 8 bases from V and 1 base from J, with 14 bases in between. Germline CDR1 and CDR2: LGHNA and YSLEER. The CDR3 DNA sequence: TGCGCCAGCGCTTTAAGGGGGATGAACACCGGGGAGCTGTTTTTT. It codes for CASALRGMNTGELFF.

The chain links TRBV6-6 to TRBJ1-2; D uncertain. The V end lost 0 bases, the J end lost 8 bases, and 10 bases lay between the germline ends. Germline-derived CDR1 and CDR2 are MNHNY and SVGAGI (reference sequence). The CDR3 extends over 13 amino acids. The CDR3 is CASSYSHEEGYTF. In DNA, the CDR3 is TGTGCCAGCAGTTACTCCCATGAAGAGGGCTACACCTTC.

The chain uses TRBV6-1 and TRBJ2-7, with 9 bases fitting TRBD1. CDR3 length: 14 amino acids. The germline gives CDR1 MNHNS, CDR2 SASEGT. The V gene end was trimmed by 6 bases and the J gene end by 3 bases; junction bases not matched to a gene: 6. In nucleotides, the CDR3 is TGTGCCAGCAGAGAGAGGGGACAGGGCTACGAGCAGTACTTC. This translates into CASRERGQGYEQYF.

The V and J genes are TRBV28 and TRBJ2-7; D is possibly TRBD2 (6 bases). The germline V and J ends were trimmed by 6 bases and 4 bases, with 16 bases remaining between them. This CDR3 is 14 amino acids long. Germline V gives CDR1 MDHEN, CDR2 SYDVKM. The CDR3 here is CASRPGGSGYEQYF. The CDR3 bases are TGTGCCAGCAGGCCTGGGGGGAGCGGGTACGAGCAGTACTTC.

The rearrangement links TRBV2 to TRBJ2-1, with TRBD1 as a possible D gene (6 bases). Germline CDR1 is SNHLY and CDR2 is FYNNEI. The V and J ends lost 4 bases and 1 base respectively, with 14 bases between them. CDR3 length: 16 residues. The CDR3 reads CASSGPGHSSYNEQFF. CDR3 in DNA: TGTGCCAGCAGTGGACCGGGACACTCGTCCTACAATGAGCAGTTCTTC.

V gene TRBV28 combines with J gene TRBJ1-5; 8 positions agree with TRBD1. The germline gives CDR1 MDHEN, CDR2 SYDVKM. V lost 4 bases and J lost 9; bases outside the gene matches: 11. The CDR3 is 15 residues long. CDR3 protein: CASSWLGQGLRPQHF. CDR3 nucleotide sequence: TGTGCCAGCAGTTGGCTAGGACAGGGCCTAAGGCCCCAGCATTTT.

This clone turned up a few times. The CDR3 sequence: CASLGGGRGGELFF. Written as DNA, the CDR3 is TGTGCCAGTCTGGGCGGGGGCCGCGGAGGGGAGCTGTTTTTT. The V gene is TRBV28, the J gene TRBJ2-2; tentative D call: TRBD2 (7 bases). Trimming took 9 bases from V and 8 from J, leaving 19 bases between them. CDR3 length: 14 amino acids. From germline, CDR1 is MDHEN and CDR2 SYDVKM.

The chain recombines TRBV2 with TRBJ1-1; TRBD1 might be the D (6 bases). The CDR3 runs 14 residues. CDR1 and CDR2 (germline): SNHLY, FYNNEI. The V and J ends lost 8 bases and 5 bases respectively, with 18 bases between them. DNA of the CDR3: TGTGCCAGCCGGTACAGGGAGGGTAAGACTGAAGCTTTCTTT. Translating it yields CASRYREGKTEAFF. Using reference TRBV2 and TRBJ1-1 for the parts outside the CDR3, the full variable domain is EPEVTQTPSHQVTQMGQEVILRCVPISNHLYFYWYRQILGQKVEFLVSFYNNEISEKSEIFDDQFSVERPDGSNFTLKIRSTKLEDSAMYFCASRYREGKTEAFFGQGTRLTVV.

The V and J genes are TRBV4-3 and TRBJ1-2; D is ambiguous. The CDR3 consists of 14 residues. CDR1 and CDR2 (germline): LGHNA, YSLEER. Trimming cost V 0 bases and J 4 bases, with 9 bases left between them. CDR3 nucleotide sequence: TGCGCCAGCAGCCAAGATTGGGCTTCCTATGGCTACACCTTC. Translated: CASSQDWASYGYTF.

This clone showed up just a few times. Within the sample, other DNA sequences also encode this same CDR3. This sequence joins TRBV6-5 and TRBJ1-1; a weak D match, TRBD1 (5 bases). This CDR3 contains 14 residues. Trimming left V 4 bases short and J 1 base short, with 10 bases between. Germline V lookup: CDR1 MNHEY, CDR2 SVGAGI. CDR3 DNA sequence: TGTGCCAGCAGTTCTAGACAGAAGAACACTGAAGCTTTCTTT. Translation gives CASSSRQKNTEAFF.

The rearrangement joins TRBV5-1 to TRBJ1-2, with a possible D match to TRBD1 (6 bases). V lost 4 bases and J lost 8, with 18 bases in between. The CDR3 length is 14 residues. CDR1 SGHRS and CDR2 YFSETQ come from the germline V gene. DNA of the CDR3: TGCGCCAGCAGCCCAAACAGGGCTTCTATGGGCTACACCTTC. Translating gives CASSPNRASMGYTF.

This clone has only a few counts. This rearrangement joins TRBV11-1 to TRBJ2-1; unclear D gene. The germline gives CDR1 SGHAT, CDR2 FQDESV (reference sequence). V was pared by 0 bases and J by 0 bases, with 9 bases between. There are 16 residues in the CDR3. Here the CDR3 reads CASSLARVGSYNEQFF. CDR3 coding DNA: TGTGCCAGCAGCTTAGCACGAGTCGGCTCCTACAATGAGCAGTTCTTC.

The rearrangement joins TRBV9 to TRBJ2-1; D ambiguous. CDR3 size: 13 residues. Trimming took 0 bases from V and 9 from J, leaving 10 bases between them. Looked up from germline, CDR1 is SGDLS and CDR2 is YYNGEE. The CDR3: CASSVGLSGEQFF. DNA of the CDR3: TGTGCCAGCAGCGTAGGGCTGTCTGGTGAGCAGTTCTTC.

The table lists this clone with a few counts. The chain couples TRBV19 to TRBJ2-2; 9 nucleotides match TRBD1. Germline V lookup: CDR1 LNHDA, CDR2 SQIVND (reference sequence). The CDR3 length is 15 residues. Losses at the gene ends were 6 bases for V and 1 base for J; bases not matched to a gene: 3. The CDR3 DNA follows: TGTGCCAGTAGGGCGACAGGGGGGAACACCGGGGAGCTGTTTTTT. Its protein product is CASRATGGNTGELFF.

The CDR3 loop is CASSKDRAEGNQPQHF. The CDR3 DNA is TGTGCCAGCAGTAAGGACAGGGCTGAGGGCAATCAGCCCCAGCATTTT. The genes are TRBV2 and TRBJ1-5; 8 bases fit TRBD1. The germline V gene has CDR1 SNHLY and CDR2 FYNNEI. The ends lost 5 bases at V and 2 bases at J; junction bases unmatched: 8. The CDR3 spans 16 residues.

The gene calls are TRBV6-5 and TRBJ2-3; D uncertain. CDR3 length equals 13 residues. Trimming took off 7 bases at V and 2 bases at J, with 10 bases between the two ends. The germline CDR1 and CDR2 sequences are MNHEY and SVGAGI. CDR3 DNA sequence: TGTGCCAGCACCGAGAGTCCCACAGATACGCAGTATTTT. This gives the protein CASTESPTDTQYF.

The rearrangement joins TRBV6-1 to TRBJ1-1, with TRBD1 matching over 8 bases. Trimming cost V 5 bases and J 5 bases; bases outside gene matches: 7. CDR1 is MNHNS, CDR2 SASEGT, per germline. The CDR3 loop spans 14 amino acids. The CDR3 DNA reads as TGTGCCAGCAGTAATCAGGGGGCTAGGACTGAAGCTTTCTTT. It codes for CASSNQGARTEAFF.

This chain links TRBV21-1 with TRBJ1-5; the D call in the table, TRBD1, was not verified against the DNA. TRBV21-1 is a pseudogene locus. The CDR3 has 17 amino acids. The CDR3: CASSKCEGGSWNQPQHF. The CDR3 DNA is TGTGCCAGCAGCAAATGCGAAGGGGGTTCTTGGAATCAGCCCCAGCATTTT.

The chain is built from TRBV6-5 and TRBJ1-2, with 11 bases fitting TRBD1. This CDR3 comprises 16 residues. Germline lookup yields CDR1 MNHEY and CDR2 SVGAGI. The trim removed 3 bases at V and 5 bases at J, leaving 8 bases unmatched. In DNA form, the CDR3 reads TGTGCCAGCAGTTATCAATGGACAGGGGGCCAGTATGGCTACACCTTC. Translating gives CASSYQWTGGQYGYTF.

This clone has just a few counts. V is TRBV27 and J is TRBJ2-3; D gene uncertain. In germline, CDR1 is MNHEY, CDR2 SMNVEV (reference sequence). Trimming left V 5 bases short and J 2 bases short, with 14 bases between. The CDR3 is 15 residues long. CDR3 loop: CASSRLSPVTDTQYF. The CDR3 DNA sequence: TGTGCCAGCAGTAGACTCTCTCCGGTCACAGATACGCAGTATTTT.

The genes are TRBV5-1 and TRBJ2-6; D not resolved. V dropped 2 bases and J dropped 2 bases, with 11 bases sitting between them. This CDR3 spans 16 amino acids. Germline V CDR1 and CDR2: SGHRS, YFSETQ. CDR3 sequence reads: CASSFNAVTGANVLTF. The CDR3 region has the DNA TGCGCCAGCAGCTTTAATGCAGTTACTGGGGCCAACGTCCTGACTTTC.

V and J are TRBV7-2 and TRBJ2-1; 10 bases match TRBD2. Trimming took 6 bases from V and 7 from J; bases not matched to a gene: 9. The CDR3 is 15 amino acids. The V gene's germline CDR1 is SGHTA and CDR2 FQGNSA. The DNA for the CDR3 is TGTGCCAGCAGGGAAGGGCCTAGCGGGAGAAATGAGCAGTTCTTC. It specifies CASREGPSGRNEQFF.